This TCR beta chain emerged from a study of shared clonotypes between healthy human individuals. Measured with immunoSEQ multiplex PCR; TCRdb has only the in-frame clones, and not every one. The sample holds 2 million to 3 million clones, approximately 93% seen once. Germline CDR1 MNHEY, CDR2 SMNVEV (reference sequence). The trim removed 8 bases at V and 3 bases at J, leaving 12 bases unmatched. This CDR3 has 16 amino acids. Sequencing input: naive CD4+ T cells from PBMCs. Specified subset: CD45RA+ positively selected. J is TRBJ2-1 and V is TRBV27; 8 bases agree with TRBD2. This TCR was recovered from a man aged 18-30 years in good health. Some clones in this sample may be carry-over from other donors' samples. CDR3 in amino acids: CASVFSLAGLYNEQFF. The DNA for the CDR3 is TGTGCCAGCGTTTTCTCCCTAGCGGGCCTCTACAATGAGCAGTTCTTC.